The 10 T cell receptor beta chains given below trace back to one sample, sequenced in a study of cytomegalovirus exposure and HLA in healthy donors. PCR amplification relied on 60 Vbeta primers (plus 13 Jbeta primers). Repertoires were generated with immunoSEQ multiplex PCR, while TCRdb's copy carries only in-frame clones and drops some. The sample has under 150,000 clones; approximately 83% are singletons. The sequenced sample consisted of PBMCs. These receptors all stem from a male donor in good health and CMV-seronegative.

The genes are TRBV6-5 and TRBJ1-5, with TRBD1 identical over 8 bases. Germline CDR1 and CDR2: MNHEY and SVGAGI. Trimming cost V 2 bases and J 5 bases; bases outside gene matches: 2. The CDR3 has 14 amino acids. The chain's CDR3 is CASSYGQGYQPQHF. The CDR3 region has the DNA TGTGCCAGCAGTTACGGACAGGGTTATCAGCCCCAGCATTTT.

The chain uses TRBV2 and TRBJ2-5; 8 nucleotides match TRBD1. V shed 6 bases and J 5 bases; nucleotides not matched to a gene: 11. The CDR3 spans 15 residues. Germline V gene lookup returns CDR1 SNHLY and CDR2 FYNNEI. The CDR3: CASRVRTGSVETQYF. The CDR3 region has the DNA TGTGCCAGCAGAGTTCGGACAGGGAGCGTGGAGACCCAGTACTTC.

This clone was recorded once. CDR3 protein: CASSLSGANEKLFF. As DNA, the CDR3 is TGTGCCAGCAGCTTATCAGGGGCTAATGAAAAACTGTTTTTT. This chain joins TRBV7-2 and TRBJ1-4, with a tentative D call TRBD1 (6 bases). The ends were cut back, 2 bases at V and 3 bases at J, with 7 bases in the middle. Germline CDR1 and CDR2: SGHTA and FQGNSA. CDR3 size: 14 residues.

The gene calls are TRBV7-3 and TRBJ1-1, with D hard to call. The CDR3 sequence is 13 residues long. The V end lost 2 bases, the J end lost 3 bases, and 7 bases lay between the germline ends. Germline loops: CDR1 SGHTA, CDR2 FQGTGA. The CDR3 nucleotides read TGTGCCAGCAGCTTATCCCTTGACACTGAAGCTTTCTTT. It is translated as CASSLSLDTEAFF. Together with reference TRBV7-3 and TRBJ1-1, the CDR3 gives the full variable domain: GAGVSQTPSNKVTEKGKYVELRCDPISGHTALYWYRQSLGQGPEFLIYFQGTGAADDSGLPNDRFFAVRPEGSVSTLKIQRTERGDSAVYLCASSLSLDTEAFFGQGTRLTVV.

This chain links TRBV15 with TRBJ2-2; D unresolved. The ends were cut back, 0 bases at V and 8 bases at J, with 13 bases in the middle. Per the germline V gene, CDR1 is LNHNV and CDR2 is YYDKDF (reference sequence). The CDR3 totals 15 residues. The CDR3 nucleotides are TGTGCCACCAGCAGAGATTTCCAAACACCGGGGGAGCTGTTTTTT. This codes for CATSRDFQTPGELFF.

The DNA of the CDR3 is TGTGCCAGCAGCCCGCCGAGGGTTATAGCCAAAAACATTCAGTACTTC. It specifies CASSPPRVIAKNIQYF. The V call is TRBV7-3, the J call TRBJ2-4; perhaps TRBD2 as D (5 bases). The CDR3 runs to 16 residues. CDR1 is SGHTA and CDR2 is FQGTGA in the germline V gene. V was cut by 5 bases and J by 0 bases, with 14 bases left in between.

This chain links TRBV5-1 with TRBJ2-3; 8 bases are a match to TRBD1. V lost 1 base to trimming and J lost 0 bases; unmatched junction nucleotides: 1. This CDR3 has 15 residues. CDR1 SGHRS and CDR2 YFSETQ come from the germline V gene. The CDR3 loop is CASSLNRGSTDTQYF. The CDR3 DNA is TGCGCCAGCAGCTTGAACAGGGGGAGCACAGATACGCAGTATTTT.

V is TRBV30 and J is TRBJ2-7; a weak D match, TRBD1 (5 bases). Trimming shortened V by 5 bases and J by 8 bases, and 13 bases separated the two germline ends. Germline CDR1 GTSNPN, CDR2 SVGIG (reference sequence). The CDR3 runs 11 residues. In DNA form, the CDR3 reads TGTGCCTGGGATCGCCAGGGTCAGCAGTACTTC. This sequence encodes CAWDRQGQQYF. The variable domain in full, completed from reference TRBV30 and TRBJ2-7, reads SQTIHQWPATLVQPVGSPLSLECTVEGTSNPNLYWYRQAAGRGLQLLFYSVGIGQISSEVPQNLSASRPQDRQFILSSKKLLLSDSGFYLCAWDRQGQQYFGPGTRLTVT.

The chain joins TRBV30 to TRBJ1-2, with TRBD1 matching over 7 bases. CDR3 length: 13 residues. V lost 0 bases to trimming and J lost 4 bases; unmatched junction nucleotides: 2. Germline CDR1 and CDR2: GTSNPN and SVGIG (reference sequence). Here the CDR3 reads CAWSVGTAYGYTF. CDR3 in DNA: TGTGCCTGGAGTGTAGGGACAGCCTATGGCTACACCTTC.

On this clone: Different DNA sequences within this sample yield the same CDR3. The V gene is TRBV6-1, the J gene TRBJ2-3, with a tentative D call TRBD2 (5 bases). The CDR3 length is 14 residues. Germline V CDR1 and CDR2: MNHNS, SASEGT. Trimming pared 4 bases from V and 3 bases from J, leaving 11 bases between. Written as DNA, the CDR3 is TGTGCCAGCAGTGCCGGACTGGGGACAGATACGCAGTATTTT. Translation: CASSAGLGTDTQYF.